The clone carrying this T cell receptor (beta chain) showed up just once. Antigen specificity is unknown. The data stem from a study of chemoradiotherapy in HPV16-positive cancers. Study overall: Candidate HPV-specific T-cell clones and common TCR motifs came from functional assays in a couple of HPV16-positive patients. Study-wide results and caveats: Candidate HPV-specific clones and E7-related TCR motifs grew in tumor during treatment.

CDR3 length equals 15 residues. The V end lost 5 bases, the J end lost 4 bases, and 15 bases lay between the germline ends. Per germline, CDR1 MNHEY and CDR2 SVGAGI. The method was immunoSEQ multiplex PCR; TCRdb's version includes in-frame clones alone and lacks a portion of them. The sample lists around 23,000 clones; 85% to 90% were seen once. This sequence was found in a human donor with HPV-associated anogenital cancer. The source was blood, collected from a patient who underwent chemoradiotherapy. This chain links TRBV6-5 with TRBJ1-5; D may be TRBD1 (5 bases). CDR3 in DNA: TGTGCCAGCAGTCTACAGGCAGGAGGGAATCAGCCCCAGCATTTT. Amino acids: CASSLQAGGNQPQHF.